The 21 T cell receptor beta chains listed next were all sequenced from one sample in a study of blood T cell repertoires in COVID-19 (dated by TCRdb to 2020 to 2021). The library relied on the immunoSEQ multiplex PCR assay. TCRdb obtained this table from immuneACCESS and retained in-frame rearrangements with V and J assigned. These tables miss some clones; where compared with another copy, unresolved V genes account for less than half of the shortfall, and the remainder is unexplained. The sample table lists a few hundred thousand clones, about 91% of them with a count of one. More than 1.2% of the sample is in the top ten clones. Sequenced material: peripheral blood. These receptor sequences come from a man older than 75 with acute or convalescent COVID-19.

This chain joins TRBV6-5 and TRBJ1-4; 9 nucleotides align to TRBD1. CDR3 length equals 16 residues. The V and J ends lost 2 bases and 3 bases, in that order; junction bases with no gene match: 4. From germline, CDR1 is MNHEY and CDR2 SVGAGI. CDR3 DNA: TGTGCCAGCAGTTACGGAACAGGGGGCTCTAATGAAAAACTGTTTTTT. Its translation: CASSYGTGGSNEKLFF.

V usage is TRBV9 and J usage is TRBJ2-2; D call uncertain. The V gene's germline CDR1 is SGDLS and CDR2 YYNGEE. V was clipped by 1 base and J by 4 bases, with 14 bases between them. There are 16 residues in the CDR3. CDR3 DNA: TGTGCCAGCAGCGTATTCCAGCGCTCTGGCACCGGGGAGCTGTTTTTT. It translates to CASSVFQRSGTGELFF.

The chain links TRBV18 to TRBJ1-2; TRBD1 aligns across 7 bases. The CDR3 has 13 amino acids. Germline CDR1 and CDR2: KGHSH and LQKENI. Trimming at V came to 3 bases and at J to 9 bases, leaving 7 bases not matched to a gene. The CDR3, as DNA: TGTGCCAGCTCACCTGACAGGGACGACCGCTACACCTTC. Protein sequence: CASSPDRDDRYTF.

This clone was counted once. The CDR3, as DNA: TGTGCCAGCAGGTCTCCAGGGGGCGACACTGAAGCTTTCTTT. Translating it yields CASRSPGGDTEAFF. This sequence joins TRBV11-1 and TRBJ1-1; TRBD1 agrees at 8 bases. The CDR3 is 14 amino acids. V dropped 6 bases and J dropped 3; count of bases not matched to a gene: 6. Germline V gives CDR1 SGHAT, CDR2 FQDESV (reference sequence).

This chain joins TRBV2 and TRBJ2-7, with D possibly being TRBD1 (6 bases). The ends were cut back, 3 bases at V and 3 bases at J, with 12 bases in the middle. The CDR3 sequence is 14 residues long. Germline values: CDR1 SNHLY, CDR2 FYNNEI. CDR3: CASSDPSGVYEQYF. The DNA for the CDR3 is TGTGCCAGCAGTGACCCTTCAGGGGTCTACGAGCAGTACTTC.

The rearrangement joins TRBV28 to TRBJ1-5; TRBD1 is a possible D gene (6 bases). V lost 5 bases to trimming and J lost 5 bases, with 16 bases between them. In germline, CDR1 is MDHEN, CDR2 SYDVKM. The CDR3 extends over 15 amino acids. The chain's CDR3 is CASSPHSSGDQPQHF. The CDR3 bases are TGTGCCAGCAGTCCCCATTCCTCAGGGGATCAGCCCCAGCATTTT.

The chain links TRBV7-9 to TRBJ2-1; D uncertain. CDR1 is SEHNR, CDR2 FQNEAQ, per germline (reference sequence). The CDR3 has 14 residues. V was pared by 2 bases and J by 3 bases, with 8 bases between. CDR3 in amino acids: CASSLQVFYNEQFF. The CDR3 nucleotides are TGTGCCAGCAGCTTACAGGTCTTCTACAATGAGCAGTTCTTC.

The V and J genes are TRBV11-2 and TRBJ2-3, with TRBD2 matching over 10 bases. V trimming: 2 bases; J trimming: 2 bases; junction bases outside the gene matches: 4. Germline CDR1 and CDR2: SGHAT and FQNNGV. The CDR3 loop spans 16 amino acids. In nucleotides, the CDR3 is TGTGCCAGCAGCTTACGGACTAGCGGTCTCACAGATACGCAGTATTTT. Protein: CASSLRTSGLTDTQYF.

CDR3 loop: CASSVGTAIYNEQFF. In DNA, the CDR3 is TGTGCCAGCAGCGTCGGGACAGCGATCTACAATGAGCAGTTCTTC. The chain joins TRBV9 to TRBJ2-1; 7 bases align to TRBD1. Trimming removed 2 bases from V and 3 bases from J; junction bases left unmatched: 5. CDR3 length: 15 amino acids. Germline V gene sequence: CDR1 SGDLS, CDR2 YYNGEE.

The chain recombines TRBV5-5 with TRBJ1-3, with 7 bases lining up with TRBD1. Per germline, CDR1 SGHKS and CDR2 YYEKEE (reference sequence). The CDR3 consists of 17 residues. V trimming: 4 bases; J trimming: 0 bases; junction bases outside the gene matches: 10. The CDR3 is CASSLQGSPLSGNTIYF. CDR3 nucleotide sequence: TGTGCCAGCAGCCTACAGGGGTCCCCTCTCTCTGGAAACACCATATATTTT.

The chain carries TRBV2 and TRBJ2-3; TRBD1 matches 10 bases. This CDR3 spans 17 amino acids. Germline V gives CDR1 SNHLY, CDR2 FYNNEI. V shed 4 bases, J shed 4 bases, and the junction held 11 bases outside the gene matches. CDR3 amino acids: CASSGAHRDRGADTQYF. In DNA form, the CDR3 reads TGTGCCAGCAGTGGGGCTCACCGGGACAGGGGCGCAGATACGCAGTATTTT.

The CDR3 bases are TGTGCCACCAGGGACTTCGGGACAGGGGGGAACAATGAGCAGTTCTTC. As protein: CATRDFGTGGNNEQFF. This chain joins TRBV24-1 and TRBJ2-1; 11 nucleotides agree with TRBD1. V shed 7 bases, J shed 5 bases, and the junction held 9 bases outside the gene matches. This CDR3 contains 16 residues. From germline, CDR1 is KGHDR and CDR2 SFDVKD.

The chain carries TRBV5-4 and TRBJ2-3; 9 bases map to TRBD2. From germline, CDR1 is SGHNT and CDR2 YYREEE (reference sequence). V lost 3 bases to trimming and J lost 4 bases; unmatched junction nucleotides: 6. The CDR3 is made up of 15 amino acids. CDR3 DNA: TGTGCCAGCAGCTGGGGCGGGAGGGCCTCAGATACGCAGTATTTT. Protein product: CASSWGGRASDTQYF.

The chain combines TRBV27 with TRBJ2-7; tentatively, D is TRBD1 (8 bases). V lost 8 bases, J lost 5 bases, and 19 bases lay in between. This CDR3 spans 14 amino acids. Germline CDR1 MNHEY, CDR2 SMNVEV (reference sequence). This chain's CDR3 is CASSDRGGMNEQYF. The CDR3 bases are TGTGCCAGCTCTGACAGGGGAGGGATGAACGAGCAGTACTTC.

The genes are TRBV7-2 and TRBJ2-5; D not resolved. This CDR3 comprises 13 residues. V was trimmed by 3 bases and J by 2 bases, leaving 7 bases between them. Germline loops: CDR1 SGHTA, CDR2 FQGNSA. CDR3 DNA sequence: TGTGCCAGCAGCTTGGTAACTCAAGAGACCCAGTACTTC. This encodes CASSLVTQETQYF.

CDR3 loop: CASSTRTGPSRETQYF. The CDR3, as DNA: TGTGCCAGCAGCACCCGGACAGGACCATCGAGAGAGACCCAGTACTTC. The chain is built from TRBV5-5 and TRBJ2-5, with TRBD1 identical over 7 bases. CDR3 length equals 16 residues. Germline V gene lookup returns CDR1 SGHKS and CDR2 YYEKEE (reference sequence). J was trimmed by 4 bases and V by 4 bases; bases with no gene match: 13. The variable domain in full, completed from reference TRBV5-5 and TRBJ2-5, reads DAGVTQSPTHLIKTRGQQVTLRCSPISGHKSVSWYQQVLGQGPQFIFQYYEKEERGRGNFPDRFSARQFPNYSSELNVNALLLGDSALYLCASSTRTGPSRETQYFGPGTRLLVL.

The table lists this clone with a count of one. This chain uses TRBV28 with TRBJ1-4; D remains unclear. Germline CDR1 reads MDHEN; CDR2 reads SYDVKM. The CDR3 consists of 14 residues. V was cut by 5 bases and J by 8 bases, with 15 bases left in between. CDR3 nucleotide sequence: TGTGCCAGCAGTCCTAAAGACTTCTGGGAAAAACTGTTTTTT. Amino acids: CASSPKDFWEKLFF.

CDR3 bases: TGCGCCAGCAGCACTACAGGGGGCCCGCTCCAAGCTTTCTTT. Protein product: CASSTTGGPLQAFF. The J gene is TRBJ1-1, the V gene TRBV5-1, with 9 bases that match TRBD1. CDR3 size: 14 residues. The J segment lost 9 bases and the V segment lost 4 bases, leaving 10 bases of the junction unmatched. In germline, CDR1 is SGHRS, CDR2 YFSETQ.

V gene TRBV5-1 combines with J gene TRBJ2-7; 7 bases are a match to TRBD2. CDR1 and CDR2 (germline): SGHRS, YFSETQ. This CDR3 contains 15 residues. V trimming: 4 bases; J trimming: 5 bases; junction bases outside the gene matches: 12. The CDR3 nucleotides are TGCGCCAGCAGCCCGTTGAGCGGGGACTACGACGAGCAGTACTTC. Protein: CASSPLSGDYDEQYF.

The rearrangement uses TRBV28 and TRBJ2-3; 10 nucleotides align to TRBD2. The germline V gene encodes CDR1 MDHEN and CDR2 SYDVKM. The CDR3 runs 16 residues. The ends lost 3 bases at V and 3 bases at J; junction bases unmatched: 6. The CDR3 region has the DNA TGTGCCAGCAGTTTGCTAGCGGGAGAGTTAACAGATACGCAGTATTTT. This encodes CASSLLAGELTDTQYF.

This clone was counted between two and nine times. The chain employs TRBV28 and TRBJ2-1; D call uncertain. V dropped 7 bases and J dropped 7 bases, with 14 bases sitting between them. The CDR3 is made up of 13 amino acids. Germline V gene sequence: CDR1 MDHEN, CDR2 SYDVKM. CDR3 bases: TGTGCCAGCAATTATAAGAACAAGAATGAGCAGTTCTTC. Its protein is CASNYKNKNEQFF.